A selection of T cell receptor beta chains follows, all from one sample in a study of cytomegalovirus exposure and HLA in healthy donors. Using immunoSEQ multiplex PCR, the repertoire was profiled, and TCRdb retains in-frame clones only, with some absent. This repertoire includes 140,000 to 150,000 clones. The sequencing sample was made of PBMCs. The source is a male donor in good health and CMV-seronegative. The CDR3 runs from the conserved cysteine through the conserved F or W. The order of the fields is J gene, V gene, D gene, CDR3 DNA, CDR3 protein. A D gene is named only where the DNA matches it firmly.

>TRBJ2-7|TRBV28|.
TGTGCCAGCAGAATTAGCGGCTACCCCTACGAGCAGTACTTC
CASRISGYPYEQYF
>TRBJ2-7|TRBV5-8|.
TGTGCCAGCAGCTTTCAGGGGACCTACGAGCAGTACTTC
CASSFQGTYEQYF
>TRBJ2-6|TRBV5-1|.
TGCGCCAGCAGCGCGTTCAACTCTGGGGCCAACGTCCTGACTTTC
CASSAFNSGANVLTF
>TRBJ2-5|TRBV4-3|.
TGCGCCAGCAGCCAAGATATCGTGGAGACCCAGTACTTC
CASSQDIVETQYF
>TRBJ2-1|TRBV7-9|TRBD2
TGTGCCAGCAGCCAGACCTTACAACTAGCGGGAGGGGGCAATGAGCAGTTCTTC
CASSQTLQLAGGGNEQFF
>TRBJ2-5|TRBV7-7|TRBD2
TGTGCTAGCAGCCGACGTAGGACTAGCGGGGGAGGACAAGAGACCCAGTACTTC
CASSRRRTSGGGQETQYF
>TRBJ1-2|TRBV6-5|.
TGTGCCAGCAGCCAAGCCAACTATGGCTACACCTTC
CASSQANYGYTF
>TRBJ2-3|TRBV18|TRBD2
TGTGCCAGCTCACCCCCGAGTAGCGGGGGGTCGTCGGATACGCAGTATTTT
CASSPPSSGGSSDTQYF
>TRBJ2-5|TRBV5-4|TRBD1
TGTGCCAGCAGCTTGGGACAGGGACGGGAGACCCAGTACTTC
CASSLGQGRETQYF
>TRBJ1-5|TRBV19|.
TGTGCCAGTAGTATAACGGGAGGTGGCAATCAGCCCCAGCATTTT
CASSITGGGNQPQHF
>TRBJ1-5|TRBV5-1|.
TGCGCCAGCAGCCTTGGCTTCGGGGGCAATCAGCCCCAGCATTTT
CASSLGFGGNQPQHF